These T cell receptor beta chains were read from a single sample in a study of radiotherapy plus CTLA-4 blockade in lung cancer. Method: immunoSEQ multiplex PCR; TCRdb's copy keeps in-frame clones and lacks some. The sample has tens of thousands of clones, about 86% seen once. The starting material was peripheral blood, obtained from a patient treated with radiotherapy plus ipilimumab. These receptor sequences come from a human donor with non-small cell lung cancer who had a partial response to radiotherapy plus ipilimumab. The CDR3 runs from the conserved cysteine through the conserved F or W.

J | V | CDR3
TRBJ2-2 | TRBV4-3 | CASSQVPASANTGELFF
TRBJ2-2 | TRBV7-8 | CASSLVLAGVGELFF
TRBJ2-2 | TRBV5-1 | CASSTSGRAGTGELFF
TRBJ1-4 | TRBV28 | CASSQGQEKLFF
TRBJ1-1 | TRBV5-4 | CASSLERQGKAFF
TRBJ1-1 | TRBV23-1 | CANRKQGNSEAFF
TRBJ1-6 | TRBV6-5 | CASSYGTENSPLHF
TRBJ2-3 | TRBV30 | CAYQTSGASTDTQYF
TRBJ1-2 | TRBV5-6 | CASSLDRLTQNYGYTF
TRBJ1-2 | TRBV5-6 | CASIDGFGGGHYGYTF
TRBJ2-1 | TRBV30 | CAWGGGLAIYNEQFF
TRBJ1-5 | TRBV7-2 | CASSLDPGRGQPQHF
TRBJ1-5 | TRBV6-6 | CATGTARNQPQHF
TRBJ2-1 | TRBV7-2 | CASSEPGLEQFF
TRBJ1-5 | TRBV6-6 | CASSYRRGIEYQPQHF
TRBJ1-1 | TRBV9 | CASSGGHMNTEAFF
TRBJ2-3 | TRBV5-1 | CASSPAGRGTDTQYF
TRBJ2-1 | TRBV9 | CASSVASGEYNEQFF
TRBJ1-5 | TRBV5-6 | CASSFFGNQPQHF
TRBJ1-1 | TRBV19 | CASSTAGTERLNTEAFF
TRBJ2-1 | TRBV29-1 | CSVDRTAPGNSYNEQFF
TRBJ1-2 | TRBV6-1 | CASSEAPDFYGYTF
TRBJ2-7 | TRBV5-5 | CASSLGGNPYEQYF
TRBJ2-3 | TRBV28 | CASSLLAGRTDTQYF
TRBJ2-2 | TRBV5-1 | CASSSGTGPTGELFF